These 20 T cell receptor beta chains share one sample of origin, sequenced in a study of CD8+ T cells in alopecia areata. Treatment meaning: oral pan-JAK inhibitor, 5-10 mg twice daily. Extracted RNA was reverse transcribed, and the resulting cDNA served as sequencing template. Clones were sequenced by immunoSEQ multiplex PCR, and TCRdb holds only the in-frame ones, with some missing. The sample has some 180,000 clones, 40% to 65% seen once. This sample comprised CD8+ T cells sorted from blood, obtained at week 24, from a patient treated with tofacitinib. The receptor source for this set is a human donor with alopecia areata.

The chain uses TRBV11-2 and TRBJ2-1; 9 nucleotides match TRBD2. V shed 5 bases, J shed 7 bases, and the junction held 9 bases outside the gene matches. CDR3 size: 15 residues. Germline CDR1 and CDR2: SGHAT and FQNNGV. This CDR3 reads CASSARSGGGNEQFF. The CDR3 DNA sequence: TGTGCCAGCAGCGCCCGTAGCGGGGGAGGGAATGAGCAGTTCTTC.

The sample holds a few counts of this clone. CDR3: CASRDRDRTDTQYF. The CDR3, as DNA: TGTGCCAGCAGGGACAGGGATCGCACAGATACGCAGTATTTT. The chain combines TRBV7-9 with TRBJ2-3; 8 bases are shared with TRBD1. V shed 6 bases and J 1 base; nucleotides not matched to a gene: 3. This CDR3 region has 14 residues. Germline lookup yields CDR1 SEHNR and CDR2 FQNEAQ (reference sequence).

The chain joins TRBV2 to TRBJ2-5; D is ambiguous. The CDR3 has 14 amino acids. Germline V lookup: CDR1 SNHLY, CDR2 FYNNEI. Trimming cost V 3 bases and J 7 bases, with 15 bases left between them. CDR3 nucleotide sequence: TGTGCCAGCAGTGAGGATCGGCGACCGGGGACCCAGTACTTC. Translating gives CASSEDRRPGTQYF. Variable domain in full (rest from reference TRBV2 and TRBJ2-5): EPEVTQTPSHQVTQMGQEVILRCVPISNHLYFYWYRQILGQKVEFLVSFYNNEISEKSEIFDDQFSVERPDGSNFTLKIRSTKLEDSAMYFCASSEDRRPGTQYFGPGTRLLVL.

As regards this clone: A junction boundary mismatches the germline segment, possibly from a read error. The chain uses TRBV7-9 and TRBJ2-7; tentatively, D is TRBD2 (7 bases). Germline V lookup: CDR1 SEHNR, CDR2 FQNEAQ (reference sequence). The CDR3 is 16 residues long. CDR3 sequence (DNA): TGCGCCAGCAGCCAAGGTTCGGGGGGCCGGTTATCCGAGCAGTACTTC. This encodes CASSQGSGGRLSEQYF.

The chain carries TRBV5-1 and TRBJ2-1, with D tentatively TRBD1 or TRBD2 (6 bases each). The CDR3 is 16 amino acids. In germline, CDR1 is SGHRS, CDR2 YFSETQ. Trimming removed 1 base at V and 8 bases at J, with 19 bases between. The CDR3 DNA reads TGCGCCAGCAGCTTGAGGGCACAGTCTGGGGGGCATGAGCAGTTCTTC. This sequence encodes CASSLRAQSGGHEQFF.

This rearrangement joins TRBV15 to TRBJ2-7; D might be TRBD2 (7 bases). With 0 bases removed from V and 6 bases from J, the gap between germline ends came to 12 bases. CDR1 is LNHNV and CDR2 is YYDKDF in the germline V gene (reference sequence). The CDR3 sequence is 14 residues long. Here the CDR3 DNA reads TGTGCCACCAGCAGAGAAAGGGGGGGCGGCGAGCAGTACTTC. Its protein product is CATSRERGGGEQYF.

This clone appeared a few times. The chain recombines TRBV6-5 with TRBJ2-5, with D perhaps matching TRBD1 (6 bases). Germline loops: CDR1 MNHEY, CDR2 SVGAGI. The length of the CDR3 is 14 residues. Trimming removed 2 bases from V and 2 bases from J, with 9 bases in between. The DNA for the CDR3 is TGTGCCAGCAGTTACCTGGGACAACAAGAGACCCAGTACTTC. As protein: CASSYLGQQETQYF.

The chain couples TRBV11-2 to TRBJ1-2, with TRBD1 identical over 8 bases. CDR1 SGHAT and CDR2 FQNNGV come from the germline V gene. CDR3 length equals 13 residues. V lost 4 bases and J lost 8; bases outside the gene matches: 6. CDR3: CASSSGTGSGYTF. The CDR3 DNA sequence: TGTGCCAGCAGCTCCGGGACAGGCAGCGGCTACACCTTC.

This clone was picked up a small number of times. The gene calls are TRBV29-1 and TRBJ1-1, with 9 bases aligning to TRBD1. The CDR3 sequence is 10 residues long. Trimming removed 5 bases from V and 11 bases from J; junction bases left unmatched: 3. Germline-derived CDR1 and CDR2 are SQVTM and ANQGSEA. DNA for the CDR3: TGCAGCGTTAGACAGGGGGAGGCTTTCTTT. This translates into CSVRQGEAFF.

The CDR3 DNA follows: TGCGCCAGCAGCTTGAATAGGAATGAAGCTTTCTTT. Amino acid sequence: CASSLNRNEAFF. The chain employs TRBV5-1 and TRBJ1-1; D remains ambiguous. Trimming shortened V by 1 base and J by 7 bases, and 8 bases separated the two germline ends. The CDR3 spans 12 residues. Germline CDR1 SGHRS, CDR2 YFSETQ.

The chain uses TRBV7-7 and TRBJ2-5, with TRBD2 matching 10 bases. V lost 5 bases and J lost 4; bases outside the gene matches: 4. Germline CDR1 is SSHAT and CDR2 is FNYEAQ (reference sequence). CDR3 length: 14 amino acids. The CDR3 region is CASSLSGGSETQYF. In DNA form, the CDR3 reads TGTGCCAGCAGCCTTAGCGGGGGGTCAGAGACCCAGTACTTC.

CDR3 nucleotide sequence: TGTGCCAGCAGTTACTCAGGGGTTTTGAAGACCCAGTACTTC. This gives the protein CASSYSGVLKTQYF. The chain has TRBV6-5 and TRBJ2-5; maybe TRBD1 (5 bases). The CDR3 is 14 amino acids. With 0 bases removed from V and 6 bases from J, the gap between germline ends came to 11 bases. Germline lookup yields CDR1 MNHEY and CDR2 SVGAGI.

The chain employs TRBV5-1 and TRBJ2-1, with D maybe TRBD2 (5 bases). Trimming removed 3 bases at V and 0 bases at J, with 10 bases between. The germline gives CDR1 SGHRS, CDR2 YFSETQ. This CDR3 comprises 15 residues. This chain's CDR3 is CASSYEGGSYNEQFF. Here the CDR3 DNA reads TGCGCCAGCAGCTACGAGGGCGGCTCCTACAATGAGCAGTTCTTC.

Only a few counts were recorded for this clone. J is TRBJ2-3 and V is TRBV27, with D perhaps matching TRBD1 (6 bases). The CDR3 totals 13 residues. Deletions cut 8 bases from V and 6 bases from J, with 15 bases between. Germline V gene lookup returns CDR1 MNHEY and CDR2 SMNVEV (reference sequence). For the CDR3, the DNA is TGTGCCAGCCGTGAGAGGGGGTTCGATACGCAGTATTTT. Its translation: CASRERGFDTQYF.

The chain recombines TRBV29-1 with TRBJ1-4; TRBD1 might be the D (5 bases). CDR3 length: 15 residues. Trimming removed 5 bases at V and 3 bases at J, with 16 bases between. Germline V gene lookup returns CDR1 SQVTM and CDR2 ANQGSEA. CDR3 DNA: TGCAGCGTTCGCGGGCAGGGCACAGCTAATGAAAAACTGTTTTTT. This sequence encodes CSVRGQGTANEKLFF.

This clone showed up just once. The rearrangement links TRBV4-3 to TRBJ1-1; unclear D gene. The germline gives CDR1 LGHNA, CDR2 YSLEER. This CDR3 has 13 residues. Between the trimmed V and J ends, which lost 1 base and 3 bases, there was a span of 6 bases. The CDR3 DNA follows: TGCGCCAGCAGCCAAGGGGAACACACTGAAGCTTTCTTT. The encoded protein is CASSQGEHTEAFF.

V usage is TRBV30 and J usage is TRBJ2-6; unclear D gene. CDR3 size: 12 residues. V was cut by 8 bases and J by 1 base, with 6 bases left in between. The germline V gene has CDR1 GTSNPN and CDR2 SVGIG (reference sequence). Here the CDR3 DNA reads TGTGCCGGGGTTTCTGGGGCCAACGTCCTGACTTTC. Its protein product is CAGVSGANVLTF. Variable domain in full (rest from reference TRBV30 and TRBJ2-6): SQTIHQWPATLVQPVGSPLSLECTVEGTSNPNLYWYRQAAGRGLQLLFYSVGIGQISSEVPQNLSASRPQDRQFILSSKKLLLSDSGFYLCAGVSGANVLTFGAGSRLTVL.

This clone has only one observation. This specimen includes other DNA sequences encoding the same CDR3. This chain joins TRBV30 and TRBJ1-1; no clear D gene. The CDR3 sequence is 13 residues long. V was cut by 0 bases and J by 0 bases, with 5 bases left in between. Germline CDR1 is GTSNPN and CDR2 is SVGIG (reference sequence). The CDR3 reads CAWSVGVNTEAFF. Here the CDR3 DNA reads TGTGCCTGGAGTGTTGGGGTGAACACTGAAGCTTTCTTT.

V is TRBV9 and J is TRBJ2-7; 9 bases are a match to TRBD2. This CDR3 spans 14 amino acids. CDR1 and CDR2 from the germline V gene are SGDLS and YYNGEE. Germline trimming cut 3 bases from V and 5 bases from J; bases unmatched to any gene: 6. The DNA of the CDR3 is TGTGCCAGCAGCGAGGCGGGGGGGACAGACGAGCAGTACTTC. It translates to CASSEAGGTDEQYF. Complete variable domain (other parts from reference TRBV9 and TRBJ2-7): DSGVTQTPKHLITATGQRVTLRCSPRSGDLSVYWYQQSLDQGLQFLIQYYNGEERAKGNILERFSAQQFPDLHSELNLSSLELGDSALYFCASSEAGGTDEQYFGPGTRLTVT.

J is TRBJ1-2 and V is TRBV29-1, with D possibly being TRBD1 (5 bases). CDR3 length: 12 residues. Trimming shortened V by 6 bases and J by 4 bases, and 12 bases separated the two germline ends. CDR1 is SQVTM, CDR2 ANQGSEA, per germline. This chain's CDR3 is CSVIDSGYGYTF. CDR3 DNA sequence: TGCAGCGTAATCGACAGCGGCTATGGCTACACCTTC.